Listed below are T cell receptor beta chains from one sample, sequenced in a study of blood T cell repertoires in COVID-19. The repertoire was sequenced with immunoSEQ multiplex PCR; TCRdb's copy has only in-frame clones and lacks some. Of about 50,000 clones listed, around four fifths are singletons. Specimen: peripheral blood. The origin of the receptors is a human donor in a cohort sampled during active COVID-19. Both conserved end residues are part of each CDR3. Fields, in order: D gene, clone size, J gene, V gene, CDR3 DNA, CDR3 protein. A D gene is named only where the DNA matches it firmly. Size tells how often a clone was seen (once, few, many) or the class of an expanded clone, and some rows leave it out.

TRBD1	-	TRBJ1-1	TRBV15	TGTGCCACCAGCAGAGATCGACAGGGGTTCGCTGAAGCTTTCTTT	CATSRDRQGFAEAFF
-	-	TRBJ2-2	TRBV6-5	TGTGCCAGTAAAGACCAGATGGGGGGCGGGGAGCTGTTTTTT	CASKDQMGGGELFF
-	-	TRBJ2-3	TRBV27	TGTGCCACCTTTACGCAGTATTTT	CATFTQYF
TRBD1	-	TRBJ2-7	TRBV29-1	TGCAGCGTAGGGACAGGGGGGCTCGAGCAGTACTTC	CSVGTGGLEQYF
-	-	TRBJ2-6	TRBV6-6	TGTGCCAGCAGTTACGGCGGGTCTGGGGCCAACGTCCTGACTTTC	CASSYGGSGANVLTF
TRBD2	once	TRBJ2-3	TRBV5-4	TGTGCCAGCAGTTTATCTTCCGGGACTACACGCACAGATACGCAGTATTTT	CASSLSSGTTRTDTQYF
TRBD1	once	TRBJ1-1	TRBV6-1	TGTGCCAGCAGTGCAGCGACAGGGTCATGGATGAACACTGAAGCTTTCTTT	CASSAATGSWMNTEAFF
TRBD1	-	TRBJ1-1	TRBV3-1/TRBV3-2	TGTGCCAGCAGCCCGAGGACAGGGGGAGGGTCTGAAGCTTTCTTT	CASSPRTGGGSEAFF
-	-	TRBJ2-7	TRBV9	TGTGCCAGCAGCGTAGCCAGATTACCCTACGAGCAGTACTTC	CASSVARLPYEQYF
-	once	TRBJ2-7	TRBV25-1	TGTGCCAGCAGTGACGGGTACGAGCAGTACTTC	CASSDGYEQYF
TRBD2	once	TRBJ2-7	TRBV5-6	TGTGCCAGCAGCTTGGCTTCAGGACTAGCGGACTACGAGCAGTACTTC	CASSLASGLADYEQYF
-	-	TRBJ2-4	TRBV5-1	TGCGCCAGCAGCTTGGGGGGGCAGGGCCGAGCCAAAAACATTCAGTACTTC	CASSLGGQGRAKNIQYF
TRBD2	-	TRBJ2-1	TRBV7-6	TGTGCCAGCAGCTTAGGAGCGGGGGAATACAATGAGCAGTTCTTC	CASSLGAGEYNEQFF
-	-	TRBJ2-7	TRBV25-1	TGTGCCAGCAGTGACATGAGGGTTGGGTCCTACGAGCAGTACTTC	CASSDMRVGSYEQYF
TRBD1	-	TRBJ2-7	TRBV6-5	TGTGCCACCCGACCAGGGACAGGGAATCACTACGAGCAGTACTTC	CATRPGTGNHYEQYF
-	-	TRBJ2-1	TRBV9	TGTGCCAGCAGCGAAGGGGGGCTAGCGGTTCAGGGTGAGCAGTTCTTC	CASSEGGLAVQGEQFF
-	-	TRBJ1-1	TRBV29-1	TGCAGCGCCAGGGCCGGCACTGAAGCTTTCTTT	CSARAGTEAFF
TRBD1	-	TRBJ1-3	TRBV18	TGTGCCAGCTCACCTTCTGGACAGGGACGAAACACCATATATTTT	CASSPSGQGRNTIYF
-	once	TRBJ1-1	TRBV29-1	TGCAGCGTTTTAGGGGCATATGAAGCTTTCTTT	CSVLGAYEAFF
TRBD2	-	TRBJ2-7	TRBV6-5	TGTGCCAGCCGGGGGGGAAATGTCGGCGAGCAGTACTTC	CASRGGNVGEQYF
-	-	TRBJ2-7	TRBV2	TGTGCCAGCAGTGATGGGCGACCGTACGAGCAGTACTTC	CASSDGRPYEQYF
-	-	TRBJ2-7	TRBV10-3	TGTGCCATCAGGAACCCAGGGCCGGACGAGCAGTACTTC	CAIRNPGPDEQYF
TRBD1	-	TRBJ2-2	TRBV4-1	TGCGCCAGCAGCCAAGGGGACAGGGTCTGGGCCGGGGAGCTGTTTTTT	CASSQGDRVWAGELFF
-	-	TRBJ1-1	TRBV14	TGTGCCAGCAGCCGTAGAACGGGGGGATTGACTGAAGCTTTCTTT	CASSRRTGGLTEAFF
-	-	TRBJ1-2	TRBV19	TGTGCCAGTAGTGGAGGCCTTCCCTATGGCTACACCTTC	CASSGGLPYGYTF
-	-	TRBJ1-2	TRBV19	TGTGCCAGTAGTATAGATCACTCCCTTCCTAGCGGCTACACCTTC	CASSIDHSLPSGYTF
TRBD1	-	TRBJ1-6	TRBV19	TGTGCCAGTAGTGTACTTGGGCAGGGGGCGAAGTCACCCCTCCACTTT	CASSVLGQGAKSPLHF
-	-	TRBJ2-2	TRBV5-4	TGTGCCAGCAGCTTGGATGGGGGCGAATCCGGGGAGCTGTTTTTT	CASSLDGGESGELFF
TRBD1	-	TRBJ2-2	TRBV5-1	TGCGCCAGCAGCTTGGGGTTTACAGGGGGCGCGAACACCGGGGAGCTGTTTTTT	CASSLGFTGGANTGELFF
-	once	TRBJ2-7	TRBV7-2	TGTGCCAGCAGCTTAGAACAGCCGTCCTACGAGCAGTACTTC	CASSLEQPSYEQYF
TRBD1	-	TRBJ1-5	TRBV5-1	TGCGCCAGCAGTCAAGACTACAGGGGCCAGCCCCAGCATTTT	CASSQDYRGQPQHF
-	-	TRBJ2-3	TRBV19	TGTGCCAGTAGTCCCCTGAGCGGCACGCAGTATTTT	CASSPLSGTQYF
-	once	TRBJ1-6	TRBV5-1	TGCGCCAGCAACTCGGAGGGACTCGCTTTCGGCTCCTATAATTCACCCCTCCACTTT	CASNSEGLAFGSYNSPLHF
TRBD2	-	TRBJ2-4	TRBV10-2	TGCGCCAGCAGTGAGGTCCCTTGGGGGGGAGCCAAAAACATTCAGTACTTC	CASSEVPWGGAKNIQYF
TRBD2	-	TRBJ2-1	TRBV12-3/TRBV12-4	TGTGCCAGCAGTACGCAAGCGGGGGGCCAGTTCTTC	CASSTQAGGQFF
-	few	TRBJ1-5	TRBV28	TGTGCCAGCAGCCTCAGGGTAGGGCCCCAGCATTTT	CASSLRVGPQHF
TRBD1	-	TRBJ1-4	TRBV19	TGTGCCAGTAGTCTTACAGGGGCTGAACTGTTTTTT	CASSLTGAELFF
TRBD2	-	TRBJ2-3	TRBV10-1	TGCGCCAGCAGCCGGACTAGCGGGGGGCCTTCTGATACGCAGTATTTT	CASSRTSGGPSDTQYF
-	-	TRBJ2-1	TRBV20-1	TGCGGTAAGGGGGGGAATGAGCAGTTCTTC	CGKGGNEQFF
TRBD1	-	TRBJ1-2	TRBV27	TGTGCCAGCAGTGTAGATAGGGGGCACTATGGCTACACCTTC	CASSVDRGHYGYTF
TRBD1	-	TRBJ2-3	TRBV5-1	TGCGCCAGCAGCTTGTCCGGACAGGGTCAAAATACGCAGTATTTT	CASSLSGQGQNTQYF
-	once	TRBJ2-2	TRBV20-1	TGCAGTGCGGCGACTGGAGGGGAGCTGTTTTTT	CSAATGGELFF
-	-	TRBJ1-2	TRBV30	TGTGCCTGGACTCAAAGCACCCATGGCTACACCTTC	CAWTQSTHGYTF
TRBD2	-	TRBJ2-7	TRBV6-5	TGTGCCGGACTAGCGGGGAACGAGCAGTACTTC	CAGLAGNEQYF
-	-	TRBJ2-2	TRBV9	TGTGCCAGCAGCGCGTATACCGGGGAGCTGTTTTTT	CASSAYTGELFF
TRBD2	-	TRBJ2-3	TRBV25-1	TGTGCCAGCAGTGAATTCGGGGGGGGAGGGTCTACGCAGTATTTT	CASSEFGGGGSTQYF
TRBD1	-	TRBJ2-1	TRBV24-1	TGTGCCACCAGTGGATTGGACAGGGGGCTCTCCTACAATGAGCAGTTCTTC	CATSGLDRGLSYNEQFF
TRBD2	-	TRBJ2-7	TRBV14	TGTGCCAGCAGCCAGACGGGGGGATCAGGGAACGAGCAGTACTTC	CASSQTGGSGNEQYF
TRBD1	-	TRBJ2-1	TRBV4-1	TGCGCCAGCAGCCAAGATAGGACAGGGTCCTACAATGAGCAGTTCTTC	CASSQDRTGSYNEQFF
TRBD1	-	TRBJ2-1	TRBV9	TGTGCCAGCAGCGAGGGACAGAGCTACAATGAGCAGTTCTTC	CASSEGQSYNEQFF
TRBD1	-	TRBJ2-1	TRBV19	TGTGCCAGTACCTACAGGGGTGAGCAGTTCTTC	CASTYRGEQFF
TRBD2	-	TRBJ2-3	TRBV7-2	TGTGCCAGCAGCCCGCCGGGGGGGGGTCGAGATACGCAGTATTTT	CASSPPGGGRDTQYF
TRBD1	-	TRBJ2-7	TRBV18	TGTGCCAGCTCACTAAGTACGTCAGGGGGCGGGTACGAGCAGTACTTC	CASSLSTSGGGYEQYF
-	-	TRBJ2-6	TRBV9	TGTGCCAGCAGCAGACAAACAGGCCCCTCTGGGGCCAACGTCCTGACTTTC	CASSRQTGPSGANVLTF
-	-	TRBJ1-4	TRBV7-9	TGTGCCAGCAGCTTAGGGGGCCCTAGGGAAAAACTGTTTTTT	CASSLGGPREKLFF
-	-	TRBJ1-4	TRBV30	TGTGCCTGGAGTGTACAGCAAGCGGCGCAGAAACTGTTTTTT	CAWSVQQAAQKLFF
-	few	TRBJ1-3	TRBV2	TGTGCCAGCAGGCCAGGGACTGGAAACACCATATATTTT	CASRPGTGNTIYF
TRBD2	-	TRBJ2-3	TRBV7-9	TGTGCCACGTACGCTAGCGGAAGCACAGATACGCAGTATTTT	CATYASGSTDTQYF
-	-	TRBJ2-2	TRBV7-3	TGTGCCAGCAGCTTCTCGGGACAAAACACCGGGGAGCTGTTTTTT	CASSFSGQNTGELFF